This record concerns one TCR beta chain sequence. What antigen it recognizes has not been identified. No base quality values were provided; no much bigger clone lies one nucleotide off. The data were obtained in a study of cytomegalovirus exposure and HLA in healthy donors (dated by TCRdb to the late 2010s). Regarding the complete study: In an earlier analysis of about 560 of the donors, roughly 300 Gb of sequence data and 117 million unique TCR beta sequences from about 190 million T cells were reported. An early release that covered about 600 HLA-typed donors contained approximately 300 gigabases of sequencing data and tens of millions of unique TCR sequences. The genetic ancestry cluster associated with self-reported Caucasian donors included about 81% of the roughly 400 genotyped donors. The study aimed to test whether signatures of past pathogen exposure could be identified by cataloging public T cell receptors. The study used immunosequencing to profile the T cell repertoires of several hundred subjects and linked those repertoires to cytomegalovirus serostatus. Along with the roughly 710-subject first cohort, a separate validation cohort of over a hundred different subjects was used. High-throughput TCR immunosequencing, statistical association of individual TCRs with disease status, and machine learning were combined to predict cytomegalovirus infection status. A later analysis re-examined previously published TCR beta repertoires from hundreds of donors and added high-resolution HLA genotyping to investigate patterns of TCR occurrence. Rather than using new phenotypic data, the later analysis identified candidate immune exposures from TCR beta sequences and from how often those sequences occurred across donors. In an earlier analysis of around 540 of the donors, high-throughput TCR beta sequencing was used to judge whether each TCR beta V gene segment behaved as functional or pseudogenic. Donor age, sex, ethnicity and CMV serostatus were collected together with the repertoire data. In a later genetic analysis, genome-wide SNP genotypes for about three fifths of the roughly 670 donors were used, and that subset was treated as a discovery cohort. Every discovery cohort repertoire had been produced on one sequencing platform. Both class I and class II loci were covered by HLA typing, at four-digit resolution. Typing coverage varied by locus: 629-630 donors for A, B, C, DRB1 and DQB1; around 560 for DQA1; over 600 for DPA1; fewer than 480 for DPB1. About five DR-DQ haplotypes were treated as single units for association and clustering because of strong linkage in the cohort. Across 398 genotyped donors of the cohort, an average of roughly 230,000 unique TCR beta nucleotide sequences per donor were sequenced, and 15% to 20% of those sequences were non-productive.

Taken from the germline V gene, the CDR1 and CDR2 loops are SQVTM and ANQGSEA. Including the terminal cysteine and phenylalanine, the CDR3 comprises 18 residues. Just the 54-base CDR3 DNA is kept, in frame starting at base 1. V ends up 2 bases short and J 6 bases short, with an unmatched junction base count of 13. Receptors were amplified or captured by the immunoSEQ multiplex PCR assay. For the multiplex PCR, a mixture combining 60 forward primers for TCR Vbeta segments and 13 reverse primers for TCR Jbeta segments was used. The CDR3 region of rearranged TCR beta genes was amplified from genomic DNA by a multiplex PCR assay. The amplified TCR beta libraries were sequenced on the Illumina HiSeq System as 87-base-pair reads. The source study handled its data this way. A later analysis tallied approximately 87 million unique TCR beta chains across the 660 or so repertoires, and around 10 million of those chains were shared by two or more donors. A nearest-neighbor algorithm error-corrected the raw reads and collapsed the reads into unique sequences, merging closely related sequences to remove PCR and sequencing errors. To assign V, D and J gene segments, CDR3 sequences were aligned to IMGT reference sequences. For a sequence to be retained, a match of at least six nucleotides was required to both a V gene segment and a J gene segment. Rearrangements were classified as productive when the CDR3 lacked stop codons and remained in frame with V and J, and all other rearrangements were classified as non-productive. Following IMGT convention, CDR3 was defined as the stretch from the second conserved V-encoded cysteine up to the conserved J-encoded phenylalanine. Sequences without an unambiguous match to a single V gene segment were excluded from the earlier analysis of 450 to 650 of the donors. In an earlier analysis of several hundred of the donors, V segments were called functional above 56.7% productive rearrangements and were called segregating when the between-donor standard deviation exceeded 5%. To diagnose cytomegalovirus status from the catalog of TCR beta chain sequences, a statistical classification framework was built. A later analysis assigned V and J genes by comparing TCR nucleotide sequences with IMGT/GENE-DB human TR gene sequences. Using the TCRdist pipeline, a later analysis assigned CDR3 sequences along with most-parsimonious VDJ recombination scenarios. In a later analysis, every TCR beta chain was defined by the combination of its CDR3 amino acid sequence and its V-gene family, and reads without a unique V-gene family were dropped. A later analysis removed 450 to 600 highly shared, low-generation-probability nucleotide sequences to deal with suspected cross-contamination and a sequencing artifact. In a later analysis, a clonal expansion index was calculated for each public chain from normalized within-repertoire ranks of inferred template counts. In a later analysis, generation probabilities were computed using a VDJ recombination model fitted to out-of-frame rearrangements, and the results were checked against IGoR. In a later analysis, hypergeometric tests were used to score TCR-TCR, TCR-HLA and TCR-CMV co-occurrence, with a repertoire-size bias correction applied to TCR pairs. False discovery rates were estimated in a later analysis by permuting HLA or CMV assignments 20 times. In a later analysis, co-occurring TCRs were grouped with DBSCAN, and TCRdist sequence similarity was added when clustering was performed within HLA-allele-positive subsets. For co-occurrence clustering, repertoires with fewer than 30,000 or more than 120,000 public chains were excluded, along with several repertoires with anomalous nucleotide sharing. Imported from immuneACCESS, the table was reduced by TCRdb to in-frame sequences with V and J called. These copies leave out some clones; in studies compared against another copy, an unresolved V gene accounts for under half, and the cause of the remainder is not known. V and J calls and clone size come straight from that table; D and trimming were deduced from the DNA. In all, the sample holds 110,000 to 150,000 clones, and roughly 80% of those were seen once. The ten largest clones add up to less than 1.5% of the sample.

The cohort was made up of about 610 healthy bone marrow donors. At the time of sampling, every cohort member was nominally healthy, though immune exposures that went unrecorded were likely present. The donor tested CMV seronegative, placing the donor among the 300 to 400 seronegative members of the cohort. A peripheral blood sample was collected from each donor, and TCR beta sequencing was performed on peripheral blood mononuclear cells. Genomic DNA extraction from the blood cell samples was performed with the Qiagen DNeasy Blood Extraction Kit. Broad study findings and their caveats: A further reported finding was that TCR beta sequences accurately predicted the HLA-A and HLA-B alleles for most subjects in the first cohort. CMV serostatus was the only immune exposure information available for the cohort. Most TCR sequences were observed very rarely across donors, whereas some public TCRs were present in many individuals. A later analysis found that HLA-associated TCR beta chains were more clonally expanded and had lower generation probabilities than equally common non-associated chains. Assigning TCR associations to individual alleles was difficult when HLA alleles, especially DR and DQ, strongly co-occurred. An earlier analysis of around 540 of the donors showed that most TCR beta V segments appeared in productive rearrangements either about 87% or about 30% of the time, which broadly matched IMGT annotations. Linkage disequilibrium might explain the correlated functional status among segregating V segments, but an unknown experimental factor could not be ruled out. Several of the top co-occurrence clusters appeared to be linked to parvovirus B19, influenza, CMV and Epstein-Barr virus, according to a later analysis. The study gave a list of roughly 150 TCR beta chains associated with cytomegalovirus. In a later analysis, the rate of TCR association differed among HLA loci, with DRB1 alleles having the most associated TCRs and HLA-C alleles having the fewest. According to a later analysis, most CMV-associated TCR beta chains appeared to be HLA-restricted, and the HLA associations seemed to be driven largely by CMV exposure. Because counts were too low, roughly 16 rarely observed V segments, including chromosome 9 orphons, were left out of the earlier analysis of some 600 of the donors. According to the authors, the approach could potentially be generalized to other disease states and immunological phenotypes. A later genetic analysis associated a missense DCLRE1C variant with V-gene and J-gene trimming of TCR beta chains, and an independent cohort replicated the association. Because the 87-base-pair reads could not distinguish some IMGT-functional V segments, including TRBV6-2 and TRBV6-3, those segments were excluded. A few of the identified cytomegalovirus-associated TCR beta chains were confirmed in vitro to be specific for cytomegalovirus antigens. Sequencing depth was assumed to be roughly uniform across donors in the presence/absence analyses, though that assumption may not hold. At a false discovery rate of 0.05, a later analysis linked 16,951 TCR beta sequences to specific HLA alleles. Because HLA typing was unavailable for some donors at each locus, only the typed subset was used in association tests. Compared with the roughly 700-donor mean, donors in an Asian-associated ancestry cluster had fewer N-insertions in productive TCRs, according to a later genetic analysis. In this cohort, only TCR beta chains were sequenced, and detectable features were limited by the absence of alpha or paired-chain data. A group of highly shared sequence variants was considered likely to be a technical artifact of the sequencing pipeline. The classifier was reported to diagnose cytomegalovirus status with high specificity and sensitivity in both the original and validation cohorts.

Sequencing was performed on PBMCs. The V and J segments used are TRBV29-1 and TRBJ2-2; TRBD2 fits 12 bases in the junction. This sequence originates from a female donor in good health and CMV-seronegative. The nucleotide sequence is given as TGCAGCGTTGAAACGGGGCTAGCGGGGGGGTGGGGCGCCGGGGAGCTGTTTTTT. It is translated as CSVETGLAGGWGAGELFF.